Listed here is a single TCR beta chain. Autoimmune disease history or systemic immunosuppression led to patient exclusion. This sample stems from a study of OX40 agonist ivuxolimab in advanced cancers. The wider study: An agonistic human IgG2 monoclonal antibody against OX40 (CD134) was given. Among those treated, three patients had partial responses, one with hepatocellular carcinoma and two with cutaneous melanoma. Enrolled patients in dose escalation had cancers that were hepatocellular carcinoma, melanoma, renal cell or head and neck cancer.

The CDR3 runs 15 residues. V shed 3 bases, J shed 5 bases, and the junction held 7 bases outside the gene matches. The germline gives CDR1 GTSNPN, CDR2 SVGIG (reference sequence). This table comes from immunoSEQ multiplex PCR, and its TCRdb copy is limited to in-frame clones, with some not included. This sample carries 70,000 to 80,000 clones, 85% to 90% of them seen once, and the ten largest clones take 0.75% to 1%. Source: CD4+ or CD8+ T cells sorted from blood, taken in a trial of the OX40 agonist ivuxolimab. J is TRBJ2-2 and V is TRBV30; 9 bases are shared with TRBD2. This sequence originates from an adult with an advanced solid tumor such as melanoma, head and neck, liver or kidney cancer. The CDR3 DNA sequence: TGTGCCTGGAGCGAAAGCGGACTAGCGACCGGGGAGCTGTTTTTT. Amino acid sequence: CAWSESGLATGELFF.